This paragraph reports one T cell receptor (beta chain). Its target is not known. With MiXCR, TCRdb called clones anew from the PCR reads. The data hold about 15,000 clones, with 34% observed a single time. All patients reached thyroid surgery having received no treatment beforehand. The record originates from a study of metastatic and nonmetastatic thyroid tumors. Study-level findings and limits: As reported, TCR beta diversity in blood and tumor was significantly higher in malignant thyroid tumors than in benign nodules.

V dropped 2 bases and J dropped 3; count of bases not matched to a gene: 7. The germline V gene encodes CDR1 DFQATT and CDR2 SNEGSKA (reference sequence). The CDR3 covers 16 residues. The specimen sequenced was tumor tissue. This chain uses TRBV20-1 with TRBJ2-2; 9 bases map to TRBD2. This TCR came from a male donor with papillary thyroid cancer or a benign thyroid nodule (not recorded which). Some clones in this sample may be carry-over from other donors' samples. This CDR3 is CSARLVAGVDTGELFF. Here the CDR3 DNA reads TGCAGTGCTAGACTCGTAGCGGGAGTAGACACCGGGGAGCTGTTTTTT.